The TCR beta chain described here comes from a study of blood T cell repertoires in COVID-19. For the study at large: The samples span acute and convalescent COVID-19 from the United States, Italy and Spain. From T cells, B-cell-depleted T cells, or PBMCs came the material, which was cDNA or gDNA.

V gave up 4 bases and J gave up 2 bases, with 11 bases separating them. This CDR3 contains 14 residues. Germline V CDR1 and CDR2: LGHDT, YNNKEL (reference sequence). Cohorts were based on clinical histories the participants reported. All exposed participants met a person with COVID-19 within 2 weeks before entering the study. Measured with immunoSEQ multiplex PCR; TCRdb has only the in-frame clones, and not every one. The sample yields 260,000 or so clones, around four fifths seen once. This chain uses TRBV3-1 (or the pseudogene TRBV3-2) with TRBJ2-5; perhaps TRBD2 as D (6 bases). The source material was PBMCs or T cells enriched from blood (not recorded which). The origin of this receptor is a woman aged 40 to 49 who had been exposed to COVID-19. CDR3 loop: CASSLPGVQETQYF. CDR3 DNA: TGTGCCAGCAGCCTTCCGGGGGTTCAAGAGACCCAGTACTTC.